This TCR beta chain was identified during a study of blood T cell repertoires in COVID-19. Turning to the study itself: PBMCs, B-cell-depleted T cells, or T cells were the source of the cDNA or gDNA that made up the material.

Measured with immunoSEQ multiplex PCR; TCRdb has only the in-frame clones, and not every one. The sample has 250,000 to 350,000 clones; roughly 87% are singletons. The CDR3 contains 12 residues. The germline gives CDR1 SNHLY, CDR2 FYNNEI. V gave up 8 bases and J gave up 4 bases, with 9 bases separating them. The V call is TRBV2, the J call TRBJ1-5; D remains ambiguous. The specimen was peripheral blood. The origin of this receptor is a man younger than 35 with active or convalescent COVID-19. The CDR3 is CASAPGNQPQHF. The CDR3 DNA follows: TGTGCCAGCGCCCCCGGGAATCAGCCCCAGCATTTT.